Sequencing of this TCR beta chain was carried out in a study of CD8+ T cells in alopecia areata (dated by TCRdb to between 2018 and 2020). Background on the whole study: The treated patients, all with moderate-to-severe alopecia areata, were enrolled in an open-label pilot trial of oral tofacitinib given at 5 to 10 mg twice daily. Patients stayed on tofacitinib for 6 to 18 months and then had 6 months of follow-up off drug so that delayed response and recurrence could be assessed. TCRbeta CDR3 regions were amplified by immunoSEQ multiplex PCR using 35 Vbeta forward and 13 Jbeta reverse primers. In humans, TCRbeta sequencing was performed on scalp tissue and on sorted CD4+ and CD8+ peripheral blood T cells from healthy controls and from patients with patchy or totalis/universalis alopecia areata. Scalp clonality was compared among normal scalp (n=4), patchy alopecia areata scalp (n=8), and alopecia totalis/universalis scalp (n=8). Biopsies were taken from tofacitinib-treated patients at baseline and again at 4 and 24 weeks into treatment, and several of those patients also had a later scalp biopsy. High-throughput TCRbeta sequencing was used to examine T cell clonal expansion in alopecia areata in both the C3H/HeJ mouse model and human patients. RNA came from the PAXgene miRNA kit for fixed scalp, the miRNeasy kit for PBMCs, and the RNeasy kit for mouse skin.

What the work shows at the level of the full study, not this receptor alone: TCR sequences shared between patients were less clear than in mice, possibly partly because of HLA diversity in the patient population. Compared with normal scalp, lesional scalp, particularly in alopecia totalis/universalis, had higher clonality and more expanded CD8+ clones, which suggests antigenic drive. Unlike mouse skin, which is dominated by gammadelta T cells, normal human skin has resident alphabeta T cells that are also sequenced, and this complicates analysis of the scalp TCR repertoire.

Regarding this clone: The target of this receptor is not known. No clone much larger than this one lies a single base away; base qualities are absent.

V loses 5 bases of germline sequence and J loses 3 bases, and the interval between the two ends is 10 bases. Counted from cysteine to phenylalanine, this CDR3 has 13 amino acids. Only the CDR3 DNA is retained, 39 bases long and in frame from the first base. The germline V gene sets CDR1 to MDHEN and CDR2 to SYDVKM. Sample time point, as interpreted from the label and publication: baseline before oral tofacitinib. Lesional scalp punch biopsies and peripheral blood were collected from alopecia areata patients. PBMCs were isolated by density centrifugation and stained for CD3, CD4 and CD8, after which CD4+ and CD8+ T cells were sorted on a FACSAria. Libraries were built with the immunoSEQ multiplex PCR assay. RNA was extracted from all samples and reverse transcribed into cDNA as template for TCR sequencing. SuperScript III was used to make first-strand cDNA, primed with a 2:1 mix of oligo-dT and random hexamers. A synthetic immune receptor repertoire was used to measure amplification bias, and any remaining bias was corrected computationally. In the source study's methods: Raw reads were preprocessed to remove errors, and CDR3 was defined according to IMGT conventions as the region from the conserved cysteine to phenylalanine. Clonality was computed by normalizing Shannon entropy by log2 of the number of productive unique TCRs and subtracting the result from 1. Whether scalp clones were CD4 or CD8 was inferred by matching scalp TCRbeta sequences against CD4 and CD8 repertoires sorted from blood. TCRdb re-hosts the immuneACCESS table, in-frame sequences only. Its copies lack some clones; in the studies checked, an unresolved V gene accounts for under half of them, and the cause for the rest is not known. V, J and clone size derive from that table, while D and trimming were established from the DNA sequence. The sample profile shows roughly 75,000 clones; approximately 61% of them were found once. The ten largest clones represent about a sixth of the sample.

The material was CD8+ T cells sorted from blood, obtained at week 0. This sequence originates from a human donor with alopecia areata. The chain is encoded by TRBV28 joined to TRBJ1-1, with no D gene named confidently. The nucleotide sequence reads as follows: TGTGCCAGCAGTCTCCCCGGATACACTGAAGCTTTCTTT. Translated, it reads CASSLPGYTEAFF.